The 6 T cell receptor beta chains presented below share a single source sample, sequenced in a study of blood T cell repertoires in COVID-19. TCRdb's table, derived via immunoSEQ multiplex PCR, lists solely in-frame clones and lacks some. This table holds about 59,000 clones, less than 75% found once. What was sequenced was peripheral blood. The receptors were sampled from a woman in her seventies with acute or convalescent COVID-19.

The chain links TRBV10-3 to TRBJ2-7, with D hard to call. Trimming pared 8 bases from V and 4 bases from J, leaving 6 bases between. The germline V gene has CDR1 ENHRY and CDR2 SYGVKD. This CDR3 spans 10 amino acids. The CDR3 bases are TGTGCCATCGGAGAATACGAGCAGTACTTC. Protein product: CAIGEYEQYF.

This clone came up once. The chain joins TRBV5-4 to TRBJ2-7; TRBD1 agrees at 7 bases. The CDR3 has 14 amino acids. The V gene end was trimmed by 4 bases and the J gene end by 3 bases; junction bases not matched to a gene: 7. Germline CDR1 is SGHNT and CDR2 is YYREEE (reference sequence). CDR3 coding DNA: TGTGCCAGCAGCCATATGGGACAGCTCTACGAGCAGTACGTC. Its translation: CASSHMGQLYEQYV.

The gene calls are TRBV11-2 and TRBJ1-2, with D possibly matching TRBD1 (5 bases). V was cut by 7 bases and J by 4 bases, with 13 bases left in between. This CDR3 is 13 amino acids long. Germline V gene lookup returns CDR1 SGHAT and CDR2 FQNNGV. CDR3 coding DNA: TGTGCCAGCACCCCTGCGGGGCCCTATGGCTACACCTTC. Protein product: CASTPAGPYGYTF.

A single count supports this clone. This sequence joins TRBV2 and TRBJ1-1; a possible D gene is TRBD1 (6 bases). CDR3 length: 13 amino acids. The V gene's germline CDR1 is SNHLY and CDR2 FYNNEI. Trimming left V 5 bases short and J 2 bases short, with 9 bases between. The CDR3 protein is CASSIRGNTEAFF. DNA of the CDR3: TGTGCCAGCAGTATCAGGGGAAACACTGAAGCTTTCTTT.

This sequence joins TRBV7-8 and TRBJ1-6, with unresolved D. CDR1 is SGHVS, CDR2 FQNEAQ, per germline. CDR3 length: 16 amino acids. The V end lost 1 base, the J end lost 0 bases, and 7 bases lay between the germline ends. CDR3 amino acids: CASSLVASSYNSPLHF. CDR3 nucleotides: TGTGCCAGCAGCTTAGTCGCGAGCTCCTATAATTCACCCCTCCACTTT.

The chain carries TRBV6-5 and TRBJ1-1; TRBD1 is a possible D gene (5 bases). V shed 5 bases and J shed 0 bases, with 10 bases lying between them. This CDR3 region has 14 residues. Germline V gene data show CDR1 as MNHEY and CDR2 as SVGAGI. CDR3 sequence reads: CASSRQLMNTEAFF. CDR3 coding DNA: TGTGCCAGCAGTCGACAGCTGATGAACACTGAAGCTTTCTTT.